A selection of T cell receptor beta chains follows, all from one sample in a study of beta chain features in type 1 diabetes. Repertoires were generated with immunoSEQ multiplex PCR, while TCRdb's copy carries only in-frame clones and drops some. The table has roughly 230,000 clones, 9.6% seen once. The material sequenced was naive CD4+ T cells from blood. All receptors come from a woman under 30 in good health. The CDR3 runs from the conserved cysteine through the conserved F or W. Fields, in order: V gene, clone size, D gene, J gene, CDR3 DNA, CDR3 protein. The D gene is left open where the match is weak. Size is stated for part of the rows, as once, few or many counts, or as a class when the clone is expanded.

TRBV6-1	-	-	TRBJ1-6	TGTGCCAGCAGTGAAATAAGGGTGGTAGGGAGGATCTCTAATTCACCCCTCCACTTT	CASSEIRVVGRISNSPLHF
TRBV2	-	-	TRBJ2-3	TGTGCCAGCACGAGGCTTAGGGGGAGCACAGATACGCAGTATTTT	CASTRLRGSTDTQYF
TRBV14	few	-	TRBJ2-4	TGTGCCAGCAGCCCCCGCTGGGCAGGAGGGGCAGAAAACATTCAGTACTTC	CASSPRWAGGAENIQYF
TRBV30	-	-	TRBJ1-2	TGTGCCTGGAGTGAACACAGGAACTATGGCTACACCTTC	CAWSEHRNYGYTF
TRBV2	few	-	TRBJ2-5	TGTGCCAGCAGTGCGGGCGGGGCTAGCCAAGAGACCCAGTACTTC	CASSAGGASQETQYF
TRBV5-1	few	TRBD1	TRBJ1-6	TGCGCCAGCAGCTTGGAGGGGGCAAAACGCGATTCACCCCTCCACTTT	CASSLEGAKRDSPLHF
TRBV9	few	-	TRBJ1-2	TGTGCCAGCAGCGGAACCGGGGACTATGGCTACACCTTC	CASSGTGDYGYTF
TRBV4-1	-	-	TRBJ2-7	TGCGCCAGCGCACAGGTGGAACATGGATACGAGCAGTACTTC	CASAQVEHGYEQYF
TRBV7-7	few	-	TRBJ1-1	TGTGCCAGCAGCTTAGATCGGAACACTGAAGCTTTCTTT	CASSLDRNTEAFF
TRBV30	few	-	TRBJ2-7	TGTGCCTGGAGTGTATGGGCAGAAGTCTCCTACGAGCAGTACTTC	CAWSVWAEVSYEQYF
TRBV30	-	TRBD2	TRBJ2-6	TGTGCCTGGAGTGGAACCCTGGGCGGGGGTTTC	CAWSGTLGGGF
TRBV11-2	-	-	TRBJ2-7	TGTGCCAGCAGCTCCCCCAGGTTCTACGAGCAGTACTTC	CASSSPRFYEQYF
TRBV19	few	TRBD1	TRBJ2-7	TGTGCCAGTAGTAAGGACAGGGGGCACCACGAGCAGTACTTC	CASSKDRGHHEQYF
TRBV6-1	-	TRBD1	TRBJ2-5	TGTGCCAGCAGTGATGCCCCGACAGGGGGAGAGACCCAGTACTTC	CASSDAPTGGETQYF
TRBV13	few	TRBD1	TRBJ1-2	TGTGCCAGCAGCTCGGGACAGAGCTATGGCTACACCTTC	CASSSGQSYGYTF
TRBV5-6	few	-	TRBJ2-6	TGTGCCAGCAGCTTGGGACAGCCTCTTAGCTCTGGGGCCAACGTCCTGACTTTC	CASSLGQPLSSGANVLTF
TRBV6-5	few	-	TRBJ1-2	TGTGCCAGCAGTCGCTCGGGAGCCCCCGCGGGCGGCTACACCTTC	CASSRSGAPAGGYTF
TRBV4-2	-	-	TRBJ1-2	TGTGCCAGCAGCGACACGGGGGGGGGATATGGCTACACCTTC	CASSDTGGGYGYTF
TRBV6-1	-	TRBD2	TRBJ2-7	TGTGCCAGCAGTACTGAGCGGGGGTCCTACGAGCAGTACTTC	CASSTERGSYEQYF
TRBV6-1	few	TRBD1	TRBJ1-6	TGTGCCAGCAGTGAAGTACTCCAGGGGGCGCGTTCACCCCTCCACTTT	CASSEVLQGARSPLHF
TRBV5-1	few	TRBD1	TRBJ1-1	TGCGCCAGCAGCTTGGTCGGGACAGGGGTTGAAGCTTTCTTT	CASSLVGTGVEAFF
TRBV19	-	-	TRBJ1-6	TGTGCCAGTACTACGGCGCAGGGTGGGAATTCACCCCTCCACTTT	CASTTAQGGNSPLHF
TRBV19	few	-	TRBJ1-1	TGTGCCAGTAGCTCCCGACAGATGAACACTGAAGCTTTCTTT	CASSSRQMNTEAFF
TRBV5-4	few	-	TRBJ2-1	TGTGCCAGCAGCACCGGGAGTTCCTACAATGAGCAGTTCTTC	CASSTGSSYNEQFF
TRBV5-4	few	-	TRBJ2-6	TGTGCCAGCAGCTTTAAATCTGGGGCCAACGTCCTGACTTTC	CASSFKSGANVLTF
TRBV28	-	-	TRBJ2-7	TGTGCCAGCACCTCTGGGCAGGGAATTACCTACGAGCAGTACTTC	CASTSGQGITYEQYF
TRBV5-1	few	TRBD2	TRBJ2-7	TGCGCCAGCAGCTGGGGGACTAGCGGATACTACGAGCAGTACTTC	CASSWGTSGYYEQYF
TRBV19	few	-	TRBJ1-1	TGTGCCAGTAGTACAGGGGTTGGTTACACTGAAGCTTTCTTT	CASSTGVGYTEAFF
TRBV6-6	few	TRBD1	TRBJ2-7	TGTGCCAGCAGTTACCCGGGACAGGGGTCCTACGAGCAGTACTTC	CASSYPGQGSYEQYF
TRBV6-6	-	-	TRBJ1-1	TGTGCCAGCAGTTATCTTCGGACAGCGAACACTGAAGCTTTCTTT	CASSYLRTANTEAFF
TRBV30	-	-	TRBJ1-2	TGTGCCTGGAGTGTAACAGACTATGGCTACACCTTC	CAWSVTDYGYTF
TRBV28	-	TRBD1	TRBJ2-7	TGTGCCAGCAGTCCCCGGACAGGGAAGGTCAGCGAGCAGTACTTC	CASSPRTGKVSEQYF
TRBV7-8	-	TRBD1	TRBJ1-1	TGTGCCAGCAGCTTAGCCTATAAACGAGGGGGCGAATCCTCTGAAGCTTTCTTT	CASSLAYKRGGESSEAFF
TRBV11-3	few	-	TRBJ1-1	TGTGCCAGCAGCTTAGTTCCAGGAAGGGAAGCTTTCTTT	CASSLVPGREAFF
TRBV30	many	-	TRBJ2-1	TGTGCCTGGAGTGTACTCGGTGAGCAGTTCTTC	CAWSVLGEQFF
TRBV7-8	few	-	TRBJ2-2	TGTGCCAGCAGCTTAATGGGGCCGGGCACCGGGGAGCTGTTTTTT	CASSLMGPGTGELFF
TRBV11-2	few	-	TRBJ2-2	TGTGCCAGCAGCTTAGATCGGGACACGAACACCGGGGAGCTGTTTTTT	CASSLDRDTNTGELFF
TRBV5-4	few	TRBD1	TRBJ2-7	TGTGCCAGCAGCTTTGGGACAGGGTCCTACGAGCAGTACTTC	CASSFGTGSYEQYF
TRBV14	few	TRBD1	TRBJ2-7	TGTGCCAGCAGCCTTCCGGGACAGGGGGCCTACGAGCAGTACTTC	CASSLPGQGAYEQYF
TRBV28	many	TRBD2	TRBJ2-2	TGTGCCAGTGGACTAGCGGGAGCGAACACCGGGGAGCTGTTTTTT	CASGLAGANTGELFF
TRBV18	-	-	TRBJ2-2	TGTGCCAGCTCACGTCCCTCAGCGTCCACCGGGGAGCTGTTTTTT	CASSRPSASTGELFF
TRBV11-3	-	-	TRBJ1-1	TGTGCCAGCAGCTTCTCACAGTCCAACACTGAAGCTTTCTTT	CASSFSQSNTEAFF
TRBV4-1	-	-	TRBJ1-2	TGTGCCAGCAGCCAACCGACAGACTATGGCTACACCTTC	CASSQPTDYGYTF
TRBV10-3	-	-	TRBJ1-1	TGTGCCATCAGATTACAGGCGGCGAACACTGAAGCTTTCTTT	CAIRLQAANTEAFF
TRBV30	-	TRBD2	TRBJ2-7	TGTGCCTGGAGTGTAATTAGGACTAGCGGGAGCTCAGGCCACGAGCAGTACTTC	CAWSVIRTSGSSGHEQYF
TRBV7-2	many	TRBD1	TRBJ1-1	TGTGCCAGCAGCCCGGAAACAGGGGGGAGCACTGAAGCTTTCTTT	CASSPETGGSTEAFF
TRBV7-2	-	-	TRBJ1-2	TGTGCCAGCAGCACCGGACAGATGTATGGCTACACCTTC	CASSTGQMYGYTF
TRBV18	-	-	TRBJ2-1	TGTGCCAGCTCACCACTAAGCGGAGGGAGCTCCTACAATGAGCAGTTCTTC	CASSPLSGGSSYNEQFF
TRBV5-6	-	TRBD1	TRBJ1-4	TGTGCCAGCAGCAAGAGACAGGGGGCTGATGAAAAACTGTTTTTT	CASSKRQGADEKLFF
TRBV5-4	many	-	TRBJ2-7	TGTGCCAGCAGCTTGGAGTTACAGGCCACAGCCTACGAGCAGTACTTC	CASSLELQATAYEQYF